A single T cell receptor (beta chain) is shown here with its context. Its antigen remains unidentified. This entry belongs to a study of Ad26.COV2.S vaccination and SARS-CoV-2 variants. CDR1 and CDR2 from the germline V gene are KGHSH and LQKENI. The ends lost 3 bases at V and 6 bases at J; junction bases unmatched: 7. This CDR3 contains 14 residues. Broader study findings: It was vaccine recipients, not placebo recipients, who had the higher spike-specific TCR breadth. Possible underestimation of total T cell responses by the TCR breadth and depth analyses was noted.

Indicated treatment: about 20 received Ad26.COV2.S at low or high dose, single or two shots; 5 received placebo; per-sample allocation not given. Collection of samples fell on day 63 after the first vaccine or placebo injection. TCRdb's table, derived via immunoSEQ multiplex PCR, lists solely in-frame clones and lacks some. The table has about 250,000 clones, around 85% seen once; the top ten hold roughly 3%. This TCR came from a person between 18 and 65 years old who received the Ad26.COV2.S COVID-19 vaccine or a placebo. The sequenced sample was peripheral blood, obtained in a trial of Ad26.COV2.S vaccine versus placebo. The J gene is TRBJ2-7, the V gene TRBV18; 8 bases map to TRBD1. The CDR3, as DNA: TGTGCCAGCTCACCCTCGACAGGGGTCGGCGAGCAGTACGTC. Translation: CASSPSTGVGEQYV.